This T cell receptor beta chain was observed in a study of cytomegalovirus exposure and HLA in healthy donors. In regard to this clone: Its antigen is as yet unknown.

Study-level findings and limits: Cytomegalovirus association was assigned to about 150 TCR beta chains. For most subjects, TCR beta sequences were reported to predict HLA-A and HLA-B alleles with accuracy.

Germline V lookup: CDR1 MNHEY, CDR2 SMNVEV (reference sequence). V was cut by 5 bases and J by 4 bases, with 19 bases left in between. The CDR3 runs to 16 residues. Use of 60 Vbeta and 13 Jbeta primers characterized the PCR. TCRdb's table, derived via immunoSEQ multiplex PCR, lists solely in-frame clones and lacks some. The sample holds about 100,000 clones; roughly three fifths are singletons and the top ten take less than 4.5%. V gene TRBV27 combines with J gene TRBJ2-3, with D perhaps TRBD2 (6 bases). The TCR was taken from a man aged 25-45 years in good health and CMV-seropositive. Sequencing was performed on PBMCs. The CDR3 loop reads CASSNEGGLPADTQYF. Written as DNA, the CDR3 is TGTGCCAGCAGTAACGAAGGAGGGCTTCCAGCAGATACGCAGTATTTT.